The TCR beta chain described here comes from a study of T cells in Graves' hyperthyroidism and ophthalmopathy. Germline lookup yields CDR1 DFQATT and CDR2 SNEGSKA (reference sequence). The CDR3 covers 17 residues. Germline trimming cut 1 base from V and 0 bases from J; bases unmatched to any gene: 9. This clonotype was recorded at least ten times. The TCR beta CDR3 regions underwent amplification using RNA transcripts as the source. A first-round RT-PCR of the TCR CDR3 used the HTBI primer set. TCRdb re-derived calls from the multiplex PCR reads in MiXCR, one entry per CDR3 protein. The sample carries 410,000 or so distinct CDR3 sequences, roughly 14% recorded once.

The sequence was collected from a man aged 18 to 30 with Graves' ophthalmopathy. Sequencing was carried out using blood. This chain uses TRBV20-1 with TRBJ2-1; TRBD1 matches at 7 bases. CDR3 sequence (DNA): TGCAGTGCTAGAGGTACAGGGGTCTTCCTCTCCTACAATGAGCAGTTCTTC. Translation: CSARGTGVFLSYNEQFF.